These T cell receptor beta chains were read from a single sample in a study of blood T cell repertoires in COVID-19. The data were produced by immunoSEQ multiplex PCR, yet TCRdb's version contains in-frame clones alone and is incomplete. Of hundreds of thousands of clones in the sample, over 80% were seen once. The sequencing input was peripheral blood. These receptors were collected from a middle-aged man with acute or convalescent COVID-19. CDR3s include the opening cysteine and the closing phenylalanine or tryptophan. Each record gives: D gene, V gene, clone size, J gene, CDR3 protein, CDR3 DNA. D genes are given only for firm matches. Size values are once, few and many counts, or a class for expanded clones, and some rows have none.

>TRBD2|TRBV11-2|NA|TRBJ2-1
CASSLGGGSYNEQFF
TGTGCCAGCAGCTTAGGCGGGGGTTCCTACAATGAGCAGTTCTTC
>NA|TRBV6-2/TRBV6-3|NA|TRBJ2-7
CASSPNRVGNEQYF
TGTGCCAGCAGTCCAAACAGGGTAGGCAACGAGCAGTACTTC
>NA|TRBV18|NA|TRBJ2-7
CASSPLADSYEQYF
TGTGCCAGCTCACCACTTGCGGACTCCTACGAGCAGTACTTC
>NA|TRBV4-2|NA|TRBJ2-4
CASSQEWWQAVVAKNIQYF
TGTGCCAGCAGCCAAGAATGGTGGCAGGCCGTTGTAGCCAAAAACATTCAGTACTTC
>NA|TRBV14|NA|TRBJ2-2
CASSQDITGELFF
TGTGCCAGCAGCCAAGATATAACCGGGGAGCTGTTTTTT
>TRBD2|TRBV19|NA|TRBJ2-3
CASRVPGLGTTDTQYF
TGTGCCAGTAGAGTACCGGGACTAGGGACAACAGATACGCAGTATTTT
>NA|TRBV25-1|NA|TRBJ2-6
CASTATESGANVLTF
TGTGCCAGCACCGCTACTGAATCTGGGGCCAACGTCCTGACTTTC
>TRBD2|TRBV5-8|NA|TRBJ2-3
CASSAGLAGTTDTQYF
TGTGCCAGCAGCGCGGGACTAGCGGGGACCACAGATACGCAGTATTTT
>TRBD2|TRBV27|NA|TRBJ2-7
CASRLNGGSGYEQYF
TGTGCCAGCAGATTGAATGGCGGGAGCGGGTACGAGCAGTACTTC
>TRBD2|TRBV25-1|NA|TRBJ2-1
CASSGLAGVTSYNEQFF
TGTGCCAGCAGTGGACTAGCGGGAGTGACGTCCTACAATGAGCAGTTCTTC
>NA|TRBV5-1|NA|TRBJ1-3
CASSLNREAGNTIYF
TGCGCCAGCAGCTTGAACCGGGAGGCTGGAAACACCATATATTTT
>NA|TRBV6-5|NA|TRBJ1-4
CASRRDVGSEKLFF
TGTGCCAGCAGGCGAGACGTGGGGAGTGAAAAACTGTTTTTT
>TRBD2|TRBV7-2|few|TRBJ2-2
CAGTLAGTNTGELFF
TGTGCCGGAACTTTAGCGGGAACGAACACCGGGGAGCTGTTTTTT
>NA|TRBV3-1/TRBV3-2|NA|TRBJ2-1
CASSPIERVTYNEQFF
TGTGCCAGCAGCCCAATCGAGCGGGTGACCTACAATGAGCAGTTCTTC
>NA|TRBV27|NA|TRBJ2-1
CASSFQGGKSSYNEQFF
TGTGCCTCTTCTTTTCAAGGAGGGAAGAGCTCCTACAATGAGCAGTTCTTC
>NA|TRBV6-5|NA|TRBJ1-4
CASSTDSTNEKLFF
TGTGCCAGCAGTACAGACAGTACTAATGAAAAACTGTTTTTT
>TRBD2|TRBV7-2|many|TRBJ2-1
CASSLVAGVNEQFF
TGTGCCAGCAGCTTAGTAGCGGGCGTAAATGAGCAGTTCTTC
>TRBD2|TRBV3-1/TRBV3-2|NA|TRBJ2-1
CASSRSGRSHEQFF
TGTGCCAGCAGCCGAAGCGGGAGATCCCATGAGCAGTTCTTC
>NA|TRBV4-1|NA|TRBJ2-3
CASSTWASLVDTQYF
TGCGCCAGCAGCACCTGGGCTAGCCTCGTGGATACGCAGTATTTT
>TRBD2|TRBV4-1|NA|TRBJ2-2
CASSPQRGRANTGELFF
TGCGCCAGCAGCCCGCAGCGGGGGCGCGCCAACACCGGGGAGCTGTTTTTT
>NA|TRBV7-3|NA|TRBJ2-7
CASSTTEGGEQYF
TGTGCCAGCAGCACGACTGAGGGCGGCGAGCAGTACTTC
>TRBD2|TRBV7-2|NA|TRBJ2-1
CASSPGLAGVNEQFF
TGTGCCAGCAGCCCCGGACTAGCGGGAGTTAATGAGCAGTTCTTC
>TRBD1|TRBV7-2|NA|TRBJ2-1
CASSWDRNEQFF
TGTGCCAGCAGCTGGGACAGGAATGAGCAGTTCTTC
>NA|TRBV28|NA|TRBJ1-3
CASSVSGNTIYF
TGTGCCAGCAGCGTCTCTGGAAACACCATATATTTT
>TRBD1|TRBV19|NA|TRBJ2-3
CASSLLGQADSDTQYF
TGTGCCAGTAGCCTCCTGGGACAGGCAGATTCAGATACGCAGTATTTT
>TRBD1|TRBV3-1/TRBV3-2|NA|TRBJ2-7
CASSQDGTGSGEQYF
TGTGCCAGCAGCCAAGATGGGACAGGGTCCGGCGAGCAGTACTTC
>NA|TRBV6-5|NA|TRBJ1-2
CASSPPNRAYGYTF
TGTGCCAGCAGCCCCCCGAACAGAGCCTATGGCTACACCTTC
>TRBD1|TRBV19|NA|TRBJ2-5
CASSTGTGPPQETQYF
TGTGCCAGTAGTACTGGGACAGGGCCGCCCCAAGAGACCCAGTACTTC
>NA|TRBV29-1|NA|TRBJ1-2
CSVVGQGYGYTF
TGCAGCGTTGTTGGTCAGGGCTATGGCTACACCTTC
>NA|TRBV2|NA|TRBJ1-1
CASRWDGGSTEAFF
TGTGCCAGCAGATGGGACGGGGGGAGCACTGAAGCTTTCTTT
>NA|TRBV7-6|NA|TRBJ2-2
CASSLGQYTEELFF
TGTGCCAGCAGCTTAGGACAGTACACCGAGGAGCTGTTTTTT
>NA|TRBV7-8|NA|TRBJ1-2
CASSISGVAGFGNYGYTF
TGTGCCAGCAGCATATCAGGGGTAGCCGGGTTCGGTAACTATGGCTACACCTTC
>NA|TRBV15|NA|TRBJ1-1
CATSSLLTGQTNTEAFF
TGTGCCACCAGCAGCCTATTAACAGGACAGACGAACACTGAAGCTTTCTTT
>NA|TRBV29-1|NA|TRBJ1-2
CSSEGLGGRSGYTF
TGCAGCTCCGAAGGGTTGGGGGGAAGGAGTGGCTACACCTTC
>TRBD1|TRBV7-2|NA|TRBJ1-1
CASSPPGQGTSFF
TGTGCCAGCAGCCCTCCTGGACAGGGTACGTCTTTCTTT
>NA|TRBV27|NA|TRBJ2-7
CASSLGQGTYEQYF
TGTGCCAGCAGTTTGGGGCAGGGGACCTACGAGCAGTACTTC
>NA|TRBV7-2|NA|TRBJ2-5
CASSGGETQYF
TGTGCCAGCAGTGGAGGGGAGACCCAGTACTTC
>NA|TRBV6-5|NA|TRBJ1-1
CASILPGREAFF
TGTGCCAGCATCTTACCCGGGAGGGAAGCTTTCTTT
>NA|TRBV7-9|few|TRBJ2-7
CASSLGGGLEQYF
TGTGCCAGCAGCTTAGGCGGCGGGCTCGAGCAGTACTTC
>TRBD1|TRBV7-7|NA|TRBJ2-2
CASSPTGAGTGELFF
TGTGCCAGCAGCCCGACAGGGGCGGGCACCGGGGAGCTGTTTTTT
>TRBD1|TRBV29-1|NA|TRBJ1-1
CSVMGQGAVNTEAFF
TGCAGCGTTATGGGACAGGGGGCTGTGAACACTGAAGCTTTCTTT
>TRBD1|TRBV27|NA|TRBJ1-5
CASSPSGTGTNQPQHF
TGTGCCAGCAGTCCATCCGGGACAGGGACCAATCAGCCCCAGCATTTT